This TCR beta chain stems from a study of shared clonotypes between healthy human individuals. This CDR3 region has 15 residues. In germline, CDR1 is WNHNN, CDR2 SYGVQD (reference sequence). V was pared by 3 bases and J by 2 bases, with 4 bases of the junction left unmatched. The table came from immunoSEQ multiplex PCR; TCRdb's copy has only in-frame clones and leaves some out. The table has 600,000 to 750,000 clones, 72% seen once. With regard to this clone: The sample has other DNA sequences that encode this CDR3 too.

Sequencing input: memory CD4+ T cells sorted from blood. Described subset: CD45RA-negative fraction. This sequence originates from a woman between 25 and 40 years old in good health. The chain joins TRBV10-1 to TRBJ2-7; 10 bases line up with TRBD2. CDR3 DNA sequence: TGCGCCAGCAGTGATATAGCGGGAGGAACCTACGAGCAGTACTTC. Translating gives CASSDIAGGTYEQYF.